The clone carrying this TCR beta chain was picked up a small number of times. Antigen: not known. This specimen comes from a study of blood T cells in healthy people across ages. Study findings and constraints: Observed TCR beta diversity showed a strong correlation with the percentage of naive T cells as measured by flow cytometry. Higher diversity, along with more naive CD4+ cells, distinguished long-lived donors from aged donors.

The use of a sample-barcoded 5' primer and a J-beta primer mix characterized a second PCR of about 7 to 12 cycles. One entry per CDR3 protein results from TCRdb running MiXCR on the 5' RACE reads. Found here are almost 800,000 distinct CDR3 sequences, 58% of them singletons; the top ten hold roughly 22%. With V trimmed by 0 bases and J by 6 bases, 8 bases remained unmatched. CDR1 SGHRS and CDR2 YFSETQ come from the germline V gene. This CDR3 region has 15 residues. Sequences were obtained from blood. The chain joins TRBV5-1 to TRBJ1-2; 7 bases match TRBD1. The source is a man aged 25-45 years in good health. CDR3 nucleotides: TGCGCCAGCAGCTTGGAATCGGGACAGACTAATGGCTACACCTTC. Amino acid sequence: CASSLESGQTNGYTF.